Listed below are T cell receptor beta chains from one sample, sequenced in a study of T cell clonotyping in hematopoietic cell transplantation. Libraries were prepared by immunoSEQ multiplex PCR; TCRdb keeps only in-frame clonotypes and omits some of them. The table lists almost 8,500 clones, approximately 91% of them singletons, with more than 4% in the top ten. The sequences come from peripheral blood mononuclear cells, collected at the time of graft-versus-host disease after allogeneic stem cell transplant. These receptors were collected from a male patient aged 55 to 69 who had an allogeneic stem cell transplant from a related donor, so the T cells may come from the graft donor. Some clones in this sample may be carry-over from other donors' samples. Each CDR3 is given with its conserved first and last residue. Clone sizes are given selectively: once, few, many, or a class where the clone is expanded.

CDR3 protein: CASSVDPGYNEQFF
J gene: TRBJ2-1
V gene: TRBV9
clone size: NA

CDR3 protein: CASSPNLSGNTIYF
J gene: TRBJ1-3
V gene: TRBV2
clone size: NA

CDR3 protein: CASSLDGTGELFF
J gene: TRBJ2-2
V gene: TRBV19
clone size: NA

CDR3 protein: CASSPSPGGRNTEAFF
J gene: TRBJ1-1
V gene: TRBV9
clone size: few

CDR3 protein: CASSLAQVGETQYF
J gene: TRBJ2-5
V gene: TRBV18
clone size: NA

CDR3 protein: CASSSSGLSYEQYF
J gene: TRBJ2-7
V gene: TRBV28
clone size: NA

CDR3 protein: CASSGGTVIQETQYF
J gene: TRBJ2-5
V gene: TRBV6-1
clone size: few

CDR3 protein: CASSFLQGSNTGELFF
J gene: TRBJ2-2
V gene: TRBV27
clone size: NA

CDR3 protein: CASSLGVAGTQYF
J gene: TRBJ2-3
V gene: TRBV7-8
clone size: NA

CDR3 protein: CASSLNGGLATNEKLFF
J gene: TRBJ1-4
V gene: TRBV28
clone size: NA

CDR3 protein: CASSLERAYGYTF
J gene: TRBJ1-2
V gene: TRBV5-4
clone size: NA

CDR3 protein: CASSGGLAGVHGYNEQFF
J gene: TRBJ2-1
V gene: TRBV5-4
clone size: NA

CDR3 protein: CATSRISGLDELHEQFF
J gene: TRBJ2-1
V gene: TRBV15
clone size: once

CDR3 protein: CASSPNSGGTDTQYF
J gene: TRBJ2-3
V gene: TRBV11-2
clone size: NA

CDR3 protein: CASSYDSGSYGYTF
J gene: TRBJ1-2
V gene: TRBV6-5
clone size: once

CDR3 protein: CASGLVRSYEQYF
J gene: TRBJ2-7
V gene: TRBV12-5
clone size: NA

CDR3 protein: CASSKNSNEKLFF
J gene: TRBJ1-4
V gene: TRBV19
clone size: NA

CDR3 protein: CASSLKGLNEQFF
J gene: TRBJ2-1
V gene: TRBV5-4
clone size: NA

CDR3 protein: CAWSGTKLNQPQHF
J gene: TRBJ1-5
V gene: TRBV30
clone size: NA

CDR3 protein: CASSLLRLRDQPQHF
J gene: TRBJ1-5
V gene: TRBV28
clone size: NA

CDR3 protein: CASSEAVAGGRSYEQYF
J gene: TRBJ2-7
V gene: TRBV6-1
clone size: NA

CDR3 protein: CASNGRSYTF
J gene: TRBJ1-2
V gene: TRBV6-1
clone size: NA

CDR3 protein: CASSPTTDLGYEQYF
J gene: TRBJ2-7
V gene: TRBV5-1
clone size: NA

CDR3 protein: CASSHPGDRGYGYTF
J gene: TRBJ1-2
V gene: TRBV4-1
clone size: NA

CDR3 protein: CASSGGMYQETQYF
J gene: TRBJ2-5
V gene: TRBV6-1
clone size: few

CDR3 protein: CASGDRGPYEQYF
J gene: TRBJ2-7
V gene: TRBV6-6
clone size: NA

CDR3 protein: CASSGQGIDEQYF
J gene: TRBJ2-7
V gene: TRBV25-1
clone size: NA

CDR3 protein: CAISPGTSYEQFF
J gene: TRBJ2-1
V gene: TRBV10-3
clone size: NA

CDR3 protein: CASSSPGQGWEQYF
J gene: TRBJ2-7
V gene: TRBV28
clone size: NA

CDR3 protein: CATREGGRNSPLHF
J gene: TRBJ1-6
V gene: TRBV19
clone size: NA

CDR3 protein: CGWGAVEKLFF
J gene: TRBJ1-4
V gene: TRBV2
clone size: NA

CDR3 protein: CASSSLQSSYNSPLHF
J gene: TRBJ1-6
V gene: TRBV11-1
clone size: large

CDR3 protein: CASSLFQGRGEQYF
J gene: TRBJ2-7
V gene: TRBV5-1
clone size: NA

CDR3 protein: CASSLGGGPSVGGELFF
J gene: TRBJ2-2
V gene: TRBV7-2
clone size: NA

CDR3 protein: CASRAGTTMNTEAFF
J gene: TRBJ1-1
V gene: TRBV7-6
clone size: NA

CDR3 protein: CASSSWTGGDTEAFF
J gene: TRBJ1-1
V gene: TRBV28
clone size: NA

CDR3 protein: CASSLDRGEEAFF
J gene: TRBJ1-1
V gene: TRBV5-4
clone size: NA

CDR3 protein: CASSQEFGLRYGYTF
J gene: TRBJ1-2
V gene: TRBV4-2
clone size: NA

CDR3 protein: CASARGPDTGELFF
J gene: TRBJ2-2
V gene: TRBV4-1
clone size: NA

CDR3 protein: CASSINEKLFF
J gene: TRBJ1-4
V gene: TRBV7-6
clone size: NA

CDR3 protein: CASSSLAQYF
J gene: TRBJ2-5
V gene: TRBV2
clone size: NA

CDR3 protein: CASSLFLRYQETQYF
J gene: TRBJ2-5
V gene: TRBV11-2
clone size: NA